This record concerns one T cell receptor beta chain sequence. The antigen remains unidentified. This table comes from immunoSEQ multiplex PCR, and its TCRdb copy is limited to in-frame clones, with some not included. The sample has about 61,000 clones; roughly 90% are singletons. This record belongs to a study of OX40 agonist ivuxolimab in advanced cancers. Study in general: The patients' treatment was ivuxolimab, an agonistic anti-OX40 (CD134) antibody. Study-level points and caveats: People who partly responded at 0.1-3.0 mg/kg had some of the least clonal expansion seen. On average, CD8+ T cells showed a greater number of expanded clones than CD4+. Both blood CD4+ and CD8+ T cells showed clonal growth by week 6 at 0.1 to 3.0 mg/kg.

V was clipped by 0 bases and J by 6 bases; unmatched bases: 4. CDR1 is SGHVS and CDR2 is FQNEAQ in the germline V gene. The CDR3 sequence is 15 residues long. This TCR derives from an adult with an advanced solid tumor such as melanoma, head and neck, liver or kidney cancer. Sequencing was performed on CD4+ or CD8+ T cells sorted from blood, taken in a trial of the OX40 agonist ivuxolimab. This chain uses TRBV7-8 with TRBJ2-3, with 9 bases fitting TRBD1. The CDR3: CASSLATGGQDTQYF. CDR3 in DNA: TGTGCCAGCAGCTTAGCGACAGGGGGGCAGGATACGCAGTATTTT.